Listed here is a single T cell receptor beta chain. Its antigen is undetermined. TCRdb re-called the reads with MiXCR, one entry per CDR3 protein. In the table there are roughly 69,000 distinct CDR3 sequences, about 26% of which are singletons. The data derive from a study of T cell repertoires in cytomegalovirus infection. The origin of this receptor is a human donor in good health (CMV status not recorded). Some clones in this sample may be carry-over from other donors' samples. This specimen consisted of CD8+ T cells from cultured PBMCs, obtained from culture after CMV antigen stimulation.

The CDR3, as DNA: TGTGCCAGCAGCGTAGAAGGGGACTTGGGAGGGGGAACGGCAGATACGCAGTATTTT. Residues: CASSVEGDLGGGTADTQYF. V is TRBV9 and J is TRBJ2-3; perhaps TRBD2 as D (7 bases). V was clipped by 0 bases and J by 4 bases, with 24 bases between them. The CDR3 consists of 19 residues. Germline CDR1 is SGDLS and CDR2 is YYNGEE.